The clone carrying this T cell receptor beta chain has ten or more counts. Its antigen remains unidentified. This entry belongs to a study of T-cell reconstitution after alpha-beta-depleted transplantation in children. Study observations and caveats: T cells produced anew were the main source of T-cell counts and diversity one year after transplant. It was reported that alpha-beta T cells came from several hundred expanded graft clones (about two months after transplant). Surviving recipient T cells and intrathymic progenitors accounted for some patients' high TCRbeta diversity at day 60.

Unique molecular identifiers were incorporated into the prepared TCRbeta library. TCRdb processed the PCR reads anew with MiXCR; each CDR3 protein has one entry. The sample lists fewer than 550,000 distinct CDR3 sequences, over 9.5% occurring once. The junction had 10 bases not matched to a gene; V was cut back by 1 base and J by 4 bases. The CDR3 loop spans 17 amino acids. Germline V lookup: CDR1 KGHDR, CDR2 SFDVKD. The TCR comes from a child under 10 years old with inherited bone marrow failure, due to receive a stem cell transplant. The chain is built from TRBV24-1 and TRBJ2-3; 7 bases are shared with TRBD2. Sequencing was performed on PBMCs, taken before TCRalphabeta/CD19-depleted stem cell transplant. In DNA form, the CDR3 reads TGTGCCACCAGTGATTTTCCCCAGGGCGGGAGCGCAGATACGCAGTATTTT. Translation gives CATSDFPQGGSADTQYF.